This T cell receptor (beta chain) was recorded in a study of radiation and T cells in renal cell carcinoma. For the study at large: Nephrectomy followed 15 Gy stereotactic body radiation by 4 weeks.

CDR1 and CDR2 from the germline V gene are SGDLS and YYNGEE. This CDR3 is built from 15 residues. V was trimmed by 4 bases and J by 5 bases, leaving 15 bases between them. Sample time point: baseline pretreatment blood. Specified treatment: 15 Gy SBRT to primary tumor, nephrectomy 4 weeks later. TCRdb's table, derived via immunoSEQ multiplex PCR, lists solely in-frame clones and lacks some. The table has 40,000 to 60,000 clones, around 83% seen once. This sample comprised blood, obtained from a patient whose treatment included radiotherapy and nephrectomy. This sequence originates from a woman in her 70s with renal cell carcinoma. The chain is built from TRBV9 and TRBJ2-2, with D perhaps TRBD1 or TRBD2 (5 bases each). Here the CDR3 reads CASSPQGSGTGELFF. In DNA, the CDR3 is TGTGCCAGCAGCCCGCAGGGATCGGGGACCGGGGAGCTGTTTTTT.